This TCR beta chain was captured in a study of T cells in Graves' hyperthyroidism and ophthalmopathy. Whole-study context: Peripheral blood was taken when the disease was first diagnosed, before any treatment began. Study-wide results and limits: Among clonotypes expanded in thyroid above 0.001, most were also found in blood.

Each patient was aged 18 to 65 and had newly diagnosed hyperthyroidism of under 2 months' duration. Isolation of PBMCs was performed on about 10 ml fresh peripheral blood. This CDR3 is 13 amino acids long. The V gene lost 2 bases and the J gene lost 0 bases, with 4 bases spanning the gap. Germline loops: CDR1 LNHDA, CDR2 SQIVND (reference sequence). This clonotype was seen many times. The antigen is undetermined. RNA transcripts yielded amplified TCR beta CDR3 regions. A set of HTBI primers served as the primers for a first-round RT-PCR of the TCR CDR3. TCRdb re-called the multiplex PCR reads with MiXCR, one entry per CDR3 protein. The sample has some 440,000 distinct CDR3 sequences; 15% to 17% are singletons.

The sequencing input was blood. The chain has TRBV19 and TRBJ1-1; no reliable D call. This clonotype originated in a woman under 30 with Graves' hyperthyroidism. The CDR3 loop reads CASSIRVNTEAFF. CDR3 nucleotides: TGTGCCAGTAGTATAAGGGTGAACACTGAAGCTTTCTTT.